A single sample is the source of the 19 T cell receptor beta chains below, sequenced in a study of early T cells in non-severe SARS-CoV-2 infection. Using its own MiXCR run on the 5' RACE reads, TCRdb lists one record per CDR3 protein. The sample shows tens of thousands of distinct CDR3 sequences, 18% of them seen only once. This specimen was whole blood, taken at baseline. Every receptor here comes from an adult who was a healthcare worker with PCR-confirmed SARS-CoV-2 infection or an uninfected control (not recorded which).

This clonotype came up a few times. The J gene is TRBJ2-1, the V gene TRBV6-6, with TRBD1 as a possible D gene (5 bases). Germline V CDR1 and CDR2: MNHNY, SVGAGI (reference sequence). The CDR3 length is 14 residues. V lost 5 bases and J 2 bases, leaving 10 bases between the germline ends. This CDR3 reads CASSAAGTYNEQFF. The CDR3 DNA sequence: TGTGCCAGCAGTGCCGCAGGGACCTACAATGAGCAGTTCTTC.

This rearrangement joins TRBV14 to TRBJ1-3; no definite D call. There are 12 residues in the CDR3. V was cut by 4 bases and J by 9 bases, with 10 bases left in between. Per the germline V gene, CDR1 is SGHDN and CDR2 is FVKESK. For the CDR3, the DNA is TGTGCCAGCAGCCGCAACGTTTTCACCATATATTTT. It yields the protein CASSRNVFTIYF.

This clonotype has only a few counts. This rearrangement joins TRBV3-1 to TRBJ2-7, with D unresolved. V was clipped by 3 bases and J by 5 bases, with 14 bases between them. The germline V gene has CDR1 LGHDT and CDR2 YNNKEL (reference sequence). This CDR3 comprises 14 residues. The CDR3 is CASSHLRLMDEQYF. The CDR3, as DNA: TGTGCCAGCAGCCACCTCCGGCTGATGGACGAGCAGTACTTC.

This clonotype was seen a few times. The chain employs TRBV5-1 and TRBJ1-2; D uncertain. The CDR3 spans 17 residues. V was clipped by 3 bases and J by 6 bases, with 24 bases between them. Per the germline V gene, CDR1 is SGHRS and CDR2 is YFSETQ. CDR3 sequence: CASSSQAGPDNNNGYTF. CDR3 nucleotide sequence: TGCGCCAGCAGCTCCCAAGCAGGACCAGACAACAATAATGGCTACACCTTC.

This chain uses TRBV27 with TRBJ2-2; no firm D call. V lost 5 bases and J lost 2, with 12 bases in between. Germline assignment: CDR1 MNHEY and CDR2 SMNVEV (reference sequence). This CDR3 is built from 15 residues. As DNA, the CDR3 is TGTGCCAGCAGTCGGGCCCAGTCCAACACCGGGGAGCTGTTTTTT. It is translated as CASSRAQSNTGELFF.

This clonotype was picked up a small number of times. The J gene is TRBJ1-5, the V gene TRBV11-1; D ambiguous. V was pared by 5 bases and J by 4 bases, with 9 bases between. The CDR3 totals 13 residues. The germline V gene has CDR1 SGHAT and CDR2 FQDESV (reference sequence). As DNA, the CDR3 is TGTGCCAGCAGCCCCCGGGGTAATCAGCCCCAGCATTTT. It is translated as CASSPRGNQPQHF.

V usage is TRBV18 and J usage is TRBJ1-1, with D unresolved. Germline lookup yields CDR1 KGHSH and CDR2 LQKENI. V was cut by 3 bases and J by 1 base, with 12 bases left in between. The CDR3 is made up of 15 amino acids. The CDR3 bases are TGTGCCAGCTCACCCCGAGACGGGCAGAACACTGAAGCTTTCTTT. This encodes CASSPRDGQNTEAFF.

This clonotype was seen repeatedly, ten times or more. The rearrangement joins TRBV5-1 to TRBJ2-1; 10 nucleotides agree with TRBD1. The CDR3 runs to 17 residues. The germline V gene encodes CDR1 SGHRS and CDR2 YFSETQ. The V segment lost 4 bases and the J segment 3 bases; nucleotides outside the gene matches: 10. The CDR3 here is CASSLHQGQGLYNEQFF. The CDR3 DNA follows: TGCGCCAGCAGCCTCCACCAGGGACAGGGGCTCTACAATGAGCAGTTCTTC.

This clonotype showed up just a few times. The chain links TRBV28 to TRBJ2-4, with TRBD1 matching 7 bases. The germline gives CDR1 MDHEN, CDR2 SYDVKM. The CDR3 extends over 14 amino acids. J lost 2 bases, V lost 5 bases, and 3 bases had no gene match. The CDR3 DNA sequence: TGTGCCAGCAGTCTGGGACAGCCCAAAAACATTCAGTACTTC. Residues: CASSLGQPKNIQYF.

The rearrangement joins TRBV5-1 to TRBJ2-2; 8 bases map to TRBD1. The CDR3 length is 15 residues. Germline CDR1 SGHRS, CDR2 YFSETQ. V lost 1 base and J lost 4; bases outside the gene matches: 3. CDR3 nucleotides: TGCGCCAGCAGCTTGCAGGGGGCGGGCACCGGGGAGCTGTTTTTT. It encodes CASSLQGAGTGELFF.

This clonotype was recorded a few times. V gene TRBV5-1 combines with J gene TRBJ1-6; D is possibly TRBD1 (5 bases). CDR1 and CDR2 from the germline V gene are SGHRS and YFSETQ. V was shortened by 6 bases and J by 10 bases, with 17 bases between the two germline ends. This CDR3 has 14 amino acids. The CDR3 DNA reads as TGCGCCAGCACCACCGCGCAGGGAAGGTCACCCCTCCACTTT. Protein product: CASTTAQGRSPLHF.

This chain links TRBV29-1 with TRBJ2-7, with 12 bases lining up with TRBD2. The germline V gene has CDR1 SQVTM and CDR2 ANQGSEA. The CDR3 has 14 residues. After removal of 2 bases from V and 4 bases from J, the junction contained 3 bases not matched to a gene. CDR3 sequence: CSVETSGRRYEQYF. As DNA, the CDR3 is TGCAGCGTTGAAACTAGCGGGAGGAGATACGAGCAGTACTTC.

V is TRBV27 and J is TRBJ1-2; D not certain. Germline values: CDR1 MNHEY, CDR2 SMNVEV (reference sequence). The V end lost 5 bases, the J end lost 4 bases, and 14 bases lay between the germline ends. There are 14 residues in the CDR3. DNA for the CDR3: TGTGCCAGCAGTCCTAGCCCTATCTCCTATGGCTACACCTTC. Residues: CASSPSPISYGYTF.

V usage is TRBV5-4 and J usage is TRBJ1-2, with TRBD1 matching over 7 bases. Per germline, CDR1 SGHNT and CDR2 YYREEE (reference sequence). The CDR3 sequence is 13 residues long. V lost 3 bases to trimming and J lost 5 bases; unmatched junction nucleotides: 4. The DNA of the CDR3 is TGTGCCAGCAGCTCCAGGGGGTCTTATGGCTACACCTTC. As protein: CASSSRGSYGYTF.

This clonotype was seen a few times. This rearrangement joins TRBV2 to TRBJ1-1; D unclear. The CDR3 contains 14 residues. Trimming pared 4 bases from V and 6 bases from J, leaving 15 bases between. CDR1 and CDR2 (germline): SNHLY, FYNNEI. The CDR3 loop is CASSVEQIRSEAFF. The CDR3 DNA reads as TGTGCCAGCAGTGTAGAACAGATAAGGTCTGAAGCTTTCTTT. Full variable domain (rest looked up from reference TRBV2 and TRBJ1-1): EPEVTQTPSHQVTQMGQEVILRCVPISNHLYFYWYRQILGQKVEFLVSFYNNEISEKSEIFDDQFSVERPDGSNFTLKIRSTKLEDSAMYFCASSVEQIRSEAFFGQGTRLTVV.

The chain recombines TRBV11-3 with TRBJ2-3; D might be TRBD2 (6 bases). V dropped 5 bases and J dropped 4 bases, with 22 bases sitting between them. Germline V gene sequence: CDR1 SGHNT, CDR2 YENEEA. The CDR3 totals 17 residues. The DNA for the CDR3 is TGTGCCAGCAGCCCCGGCGGGATCACTAGTGGTGCAGATACGCAGTATTTT. It translates to CASSPGGITSGADTQYF. The complete variable domain, with remaining parts taken from reference TRBV11-3 and TRBJ2-3, reads EAGVVQSPRYKIIEKKQPVAFWCNPISGHNTLYWYLQNLGQGPELLIRYENEEAVDDSQLPKDRFSAERLKGVDSTLKIQPAELGDSAVYLCASSPGGITSGADTQYFGPGTRLTVL.

This clonotype has at least ten counts. This chain uses TRBV20-1 with TRBJ2-1; the match to TRBD2 covers 9 bases. CDR1 and CDR2 (germline): DFQATT, SNEGSKA (reference sequence). CDR3 length: 17 residues. The J segment lost 5 bases and the V segment lost 0 bases, leaving 11 bases of the junction unmatched. CDR3 nucleotides: TGCAGTGCTAGAGATTCGCAGCGCGGGGGGGCCCACAATGAGCAGTTCTTC. Translated: CSARDSQRGGAHNEQFF.

The rearrangement links TRBV6-5 to TRBJ1-2; D not certain. Trimming removed 6 bases from V and 2 bases from J, with 10 bases in between. The germline gives CDR1 MNHEY, CDR2 SVGAGI. CDR3 length equals 13 residues. CDR3 sequence: CASSRTENYGYTF. CDR3 coding DNA: TGTGCCAGCAGCCGGACGGAGAACTATGGCTACACCTTC.

J is TRBJ1-3 and V is TRBV5-1; 7 bases are a match to TRBD1. There are 16 residues in the CDR3. Germline values: CDR1 SGHRS, CDR2 YFSETQ. V dropped 4 bases and J dropped 7; count of bases not matched to a gene: 14. The CDR3 spells CASSRETGSWPNTIYF. In DNA, the CDR3 is TGCGCCAGCAGCCGAGAGACAGGGAGTTGGCCGAACACCATATATTTT.